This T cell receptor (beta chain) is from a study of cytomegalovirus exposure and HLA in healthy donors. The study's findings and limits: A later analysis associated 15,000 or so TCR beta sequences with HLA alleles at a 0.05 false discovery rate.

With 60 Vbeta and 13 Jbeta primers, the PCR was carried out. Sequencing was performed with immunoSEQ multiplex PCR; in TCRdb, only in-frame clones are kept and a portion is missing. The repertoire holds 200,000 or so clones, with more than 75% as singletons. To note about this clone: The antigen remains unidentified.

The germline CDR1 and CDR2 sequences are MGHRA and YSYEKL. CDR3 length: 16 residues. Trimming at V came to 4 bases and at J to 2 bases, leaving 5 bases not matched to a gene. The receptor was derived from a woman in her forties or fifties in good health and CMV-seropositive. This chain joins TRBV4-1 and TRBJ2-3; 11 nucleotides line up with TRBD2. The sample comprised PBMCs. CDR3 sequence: CASSPGLAVATDTQYF. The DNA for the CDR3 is TGCGCCAGCAGCCCGGGACTAGCGGTAGCCACAGATACGCAGTATTTT.